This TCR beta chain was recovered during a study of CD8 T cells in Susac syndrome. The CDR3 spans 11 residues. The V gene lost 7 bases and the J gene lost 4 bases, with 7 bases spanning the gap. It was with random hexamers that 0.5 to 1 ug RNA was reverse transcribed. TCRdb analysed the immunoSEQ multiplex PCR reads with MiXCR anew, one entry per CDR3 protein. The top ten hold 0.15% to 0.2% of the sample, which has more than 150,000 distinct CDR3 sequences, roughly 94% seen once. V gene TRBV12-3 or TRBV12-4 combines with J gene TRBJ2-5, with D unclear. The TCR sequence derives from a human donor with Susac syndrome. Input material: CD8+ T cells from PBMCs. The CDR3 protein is CASKARETQYF. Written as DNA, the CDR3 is TGTGCCAGCAAGGCGCGAGAGACCCAGTACTTC.